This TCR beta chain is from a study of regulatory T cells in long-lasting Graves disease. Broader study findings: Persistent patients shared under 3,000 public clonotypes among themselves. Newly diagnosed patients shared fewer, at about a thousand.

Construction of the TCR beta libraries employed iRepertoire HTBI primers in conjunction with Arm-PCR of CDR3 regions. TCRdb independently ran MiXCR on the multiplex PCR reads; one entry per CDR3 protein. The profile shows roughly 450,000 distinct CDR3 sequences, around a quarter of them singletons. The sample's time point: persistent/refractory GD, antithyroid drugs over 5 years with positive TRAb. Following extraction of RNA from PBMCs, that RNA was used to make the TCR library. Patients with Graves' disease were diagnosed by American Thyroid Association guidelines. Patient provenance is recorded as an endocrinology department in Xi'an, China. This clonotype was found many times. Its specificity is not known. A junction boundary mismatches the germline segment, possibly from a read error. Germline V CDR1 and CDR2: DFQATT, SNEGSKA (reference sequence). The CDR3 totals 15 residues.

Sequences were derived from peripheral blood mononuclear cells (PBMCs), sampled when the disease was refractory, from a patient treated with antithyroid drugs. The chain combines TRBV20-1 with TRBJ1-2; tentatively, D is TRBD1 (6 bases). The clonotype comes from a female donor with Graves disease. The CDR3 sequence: CRATDRLPANYGYTF. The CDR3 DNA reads TGCAGAGCTACGGACAGACTACCAGCTAACTATGGCTACACCTTC.